This T cell receptor beta chain derives from a study of blood T cells in healthy people across ages. Overall study: When template switching was applied, about one barcoded beta molecule was captured per two T cells. Study outcomes and limitations: Leaving the PBMCs unsorted stopped any conclusive comparison of naive versus antigen-experienced cells.

Trimming left V 2 bases short and J 6 bases short, with 11 bases between. The CDR3 sequence is 13 residues long. CDR1 is MNHEY and CDR2 is SVGAGI in the germline V gene. For the second PCR, which ran for 7 to 11 cycles, a sample-barcoded 5' primer and a J-beta primer mix were used. TCRdb redid the calling of the 5' RACE reads with MiXCR, one entry per CDR3 protein. Of around 900,000 distinct CDR3 sequences listed, around 26% are singletons. This clonotype was observed many times. Its antigen is unknown. Donors gave around 10 milliliters of peripheral blood apiece. The sequencing sample was made of blood. The chain couples TRBV6-5 to TRBJ2-7; D not resolved. The receptor comes from a woman at least 80 years old in good health. The CDR3 loop is CASSYREGGEQYF. Written as DNA, the CDR3 is TGTGCCAGCAGTTACAGGGAAGGCGGCGAGCAGTACTTC.